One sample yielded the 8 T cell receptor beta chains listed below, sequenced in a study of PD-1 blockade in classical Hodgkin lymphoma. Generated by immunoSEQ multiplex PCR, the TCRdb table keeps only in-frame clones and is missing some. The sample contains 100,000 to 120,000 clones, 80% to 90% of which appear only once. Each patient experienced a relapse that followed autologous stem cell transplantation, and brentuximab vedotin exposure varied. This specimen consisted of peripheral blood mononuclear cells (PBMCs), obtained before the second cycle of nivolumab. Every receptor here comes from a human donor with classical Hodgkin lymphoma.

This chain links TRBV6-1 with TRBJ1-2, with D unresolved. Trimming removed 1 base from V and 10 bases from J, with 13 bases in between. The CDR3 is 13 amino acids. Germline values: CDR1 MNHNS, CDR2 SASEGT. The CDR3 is CASSEGTSFLYTF. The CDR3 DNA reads TGTGCCAGCAGTGAAGGGACTTCTTTTCTCTACACCTTC.

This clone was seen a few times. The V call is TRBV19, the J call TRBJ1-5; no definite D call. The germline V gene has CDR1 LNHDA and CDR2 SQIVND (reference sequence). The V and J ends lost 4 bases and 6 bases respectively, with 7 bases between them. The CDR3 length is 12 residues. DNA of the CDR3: TGTGCCAGTAGTAATTATGCTCAGCCCCAGCATTTT. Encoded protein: CASSNYAQPQHF.

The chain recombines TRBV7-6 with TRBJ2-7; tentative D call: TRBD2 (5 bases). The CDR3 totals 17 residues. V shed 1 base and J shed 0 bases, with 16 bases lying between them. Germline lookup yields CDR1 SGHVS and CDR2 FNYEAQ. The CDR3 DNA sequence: TGTGCCAGCAGCTTAGATTCCTACGGGGTCAGCTCCTACGAGCAGTACTTC. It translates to CASSLDSYGVSSYEQYF.

CDR3 in DNA: TGCGCCAGCAGCTTGGGATTAGCGGGAGGTACAGATACGCAGTATTTT. Its protein product is CASSLGLAGGTDTQYF. The rearrangement links TRBV5-1 to TRBJ2-3; 10 bases fit TRBD2. Germline V gives CDR1 SGHRS, CDR2 YFSETQ. V gave up 0 bases and J gave up 3 bases; unmatched junction bases: 4. This CDR3 region has 16 residues.

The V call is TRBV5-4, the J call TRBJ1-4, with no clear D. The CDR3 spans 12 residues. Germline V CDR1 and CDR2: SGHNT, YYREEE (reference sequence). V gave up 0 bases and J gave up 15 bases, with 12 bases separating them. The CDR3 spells CASSLAGHSLFF. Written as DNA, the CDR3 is TGTGCCAGCAGCTTGGCCGGCCATAGTTTGTTTTTT.

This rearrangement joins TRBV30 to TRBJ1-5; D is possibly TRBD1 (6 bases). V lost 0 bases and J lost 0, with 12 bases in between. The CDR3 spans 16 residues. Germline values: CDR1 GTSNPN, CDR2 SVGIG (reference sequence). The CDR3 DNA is TGTGCCTGGAGTGTACGGGGCAGGGGTAGCAATCAGCCCCAGCATTTT. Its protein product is CAWSVRGRGSNQPQHF.

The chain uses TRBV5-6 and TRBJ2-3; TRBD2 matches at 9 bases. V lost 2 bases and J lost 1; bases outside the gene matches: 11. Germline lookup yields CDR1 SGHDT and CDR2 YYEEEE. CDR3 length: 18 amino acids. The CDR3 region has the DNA TGTGCCAGCAGCTTCTCCGGGCTAGCGGGAATCGGCACAGATACGCAGTATTTT. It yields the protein CASSFSGLAGIGTDTQYF. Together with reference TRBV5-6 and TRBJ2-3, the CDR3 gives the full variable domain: DAGVTQSPTHLIKTRGQQVTLRCSPKSGHDTVSWYQQALGQGPQFIFQYYEEEERQRGNFPDRFSGHQFPNYSSELNVNALLLGDSALYLCASSFSGLAGIGTDTQYFGPGTRLTVL.

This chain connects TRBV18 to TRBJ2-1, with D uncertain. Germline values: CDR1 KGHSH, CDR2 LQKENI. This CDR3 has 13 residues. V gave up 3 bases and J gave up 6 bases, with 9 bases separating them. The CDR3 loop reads CASSPQRLNEQFF. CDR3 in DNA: TGTGCCAGCTCACCTCAACGTCTCAATGAGCAGTTCTTC.